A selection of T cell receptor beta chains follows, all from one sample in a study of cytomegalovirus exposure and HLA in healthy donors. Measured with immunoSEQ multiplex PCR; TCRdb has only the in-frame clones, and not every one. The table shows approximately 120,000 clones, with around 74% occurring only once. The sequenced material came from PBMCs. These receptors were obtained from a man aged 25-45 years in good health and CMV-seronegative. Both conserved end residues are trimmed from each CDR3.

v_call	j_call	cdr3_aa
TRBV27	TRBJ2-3	ASRQPGTRVTDTQY
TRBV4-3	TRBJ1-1	ASSQDRNTEAF
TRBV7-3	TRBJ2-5	ASSSPGTGRETQY
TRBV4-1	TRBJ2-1	ASSQRNDEQF
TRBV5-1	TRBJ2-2	ASSLMVAGAGGELF
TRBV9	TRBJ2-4	ASSAKGPRNIQY
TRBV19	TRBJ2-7	ASSGQGWIYEQY
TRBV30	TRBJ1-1	AWSVNSGTEAF
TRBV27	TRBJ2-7	ASSSSPGTGLHEQY
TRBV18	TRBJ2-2	ASSPIETSNTGELF
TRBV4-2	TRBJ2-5	ASGNGGDQETQY
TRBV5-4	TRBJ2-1	ASSPTGPYNEQF
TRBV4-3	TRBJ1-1	ASSQEITRGDLNTEAF
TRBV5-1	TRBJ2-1	ASSLEPGSLYNEQF
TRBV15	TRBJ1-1	ATSRDRGSTEAF
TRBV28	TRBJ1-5	ASSLPGQVSNQPQH
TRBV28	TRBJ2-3	ASSPAGGARFPQDTQY
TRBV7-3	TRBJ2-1	ASSQDSTTLLNEQF
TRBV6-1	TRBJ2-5	ASLAGGETQY
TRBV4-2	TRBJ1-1	ASSQETGRTEAF
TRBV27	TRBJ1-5	ASSLKENQPQH
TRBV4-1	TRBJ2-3	ASSQDLSTGRTDTQY
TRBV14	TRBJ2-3	ASSLGTGGNLETDTQY
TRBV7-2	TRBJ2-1	ASSLVSSGSGGEQF
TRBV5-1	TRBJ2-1	ASSLARSGDYNEQF
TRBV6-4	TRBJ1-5	ASSQGASQPQH
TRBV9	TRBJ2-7	ASSVDYLGGYEQY
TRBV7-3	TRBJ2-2	ASSLRETGELF
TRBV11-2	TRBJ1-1	ASSLAGDTEAF
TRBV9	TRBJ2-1	ASSPPSGSIYNEQF
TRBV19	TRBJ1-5	VSSMGVDQPQH
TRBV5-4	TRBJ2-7	ASSLVSGTSSVEQY
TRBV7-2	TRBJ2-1	ASSFSGSYNEQF
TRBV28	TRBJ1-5	ASKGGYQPQH
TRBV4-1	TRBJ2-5	ASSSGLAVQETQY
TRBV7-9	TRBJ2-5	ASSLSLAGGSQETQY
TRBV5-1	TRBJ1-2	ASSPDRDLGYT
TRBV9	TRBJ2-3	ASSVTGFADTQY
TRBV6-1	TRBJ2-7	ASSWREGRDEQY
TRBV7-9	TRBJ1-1	ASSPTRGNTEAF
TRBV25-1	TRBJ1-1	ASSEIGARTEAF
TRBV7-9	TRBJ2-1	ASSPRQGAANEQF
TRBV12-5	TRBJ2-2	ASGIQGRSGELF
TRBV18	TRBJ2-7	ASSPIQEENPYEQY
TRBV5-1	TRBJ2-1	ASYSDRGIGEQF
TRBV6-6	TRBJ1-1	ASSYTRISPEAF